The clone carrying this TCR beta chain is medium-sized within its sample. Its antigen is unknown. The DNA ends 3 residues before the CDR3 does, and the rest of the CDR3 is filled in from the germline J gene. This sample was taken from a study of T cell clonality in common variable immunodeficiency. General study results and limits: Reportedly, TCR beta sequences from common variable immunodeficiency showed fewer deletions and N-nucleotide insertions.

Germline CDR1 is MGHRA and CDR2 is YSYEKL. The CDR3 has 14 residues. Trimming pared 1 base from V and 4 bases from J, leaving 7 bases between. The assay was immunoSEQ multiplex PCR, and TCRdb's table has in-frame clones only and misses some. The sample lists 5,500 to 9,000 clones, none appearing once, the ten largest making up roughly 22%. Aged about 8 to 64 years, CVID subjects averaged around 43 years old. J is TRBJ1-4 and V is TRBV4-1; D gene unclear. This TCR came from a human donor with common variable immunodeficiency. Specimen: peripheral blood mononuclear cells. CDR3 sequence: CASSQVGLNEKLFF. The CDR3 bases that were read are TGCGCCAGCAGCCAAGTAGGGCTTAATGAAAAA.